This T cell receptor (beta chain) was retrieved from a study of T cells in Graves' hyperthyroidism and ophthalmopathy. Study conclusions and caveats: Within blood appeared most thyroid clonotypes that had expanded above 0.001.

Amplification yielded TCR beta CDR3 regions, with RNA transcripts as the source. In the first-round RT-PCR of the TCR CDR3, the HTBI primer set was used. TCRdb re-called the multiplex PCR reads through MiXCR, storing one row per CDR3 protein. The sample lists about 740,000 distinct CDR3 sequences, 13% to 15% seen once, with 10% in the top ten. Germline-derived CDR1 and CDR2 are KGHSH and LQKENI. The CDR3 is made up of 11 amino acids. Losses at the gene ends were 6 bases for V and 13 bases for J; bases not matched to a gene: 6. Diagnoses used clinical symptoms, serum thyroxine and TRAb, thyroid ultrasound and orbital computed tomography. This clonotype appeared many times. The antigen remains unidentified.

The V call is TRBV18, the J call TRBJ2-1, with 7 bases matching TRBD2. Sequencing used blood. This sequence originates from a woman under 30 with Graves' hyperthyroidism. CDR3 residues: CASSQGLDQFF. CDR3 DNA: TGTGCCAGCTCCCAAGGACTAGATCAGTTCTTC.